The 21 T cell receptor beta chains presented below share a single source sample, sequenced in a study of T-cell reconstitution after alpha-beta-depleted transplantation in children. A library of TCRbeta sequences, prepared with unique molecular identifiers, was generated. MiXCR was run by TCRdb on the PCR reads, yielding one entry per CDR3 protein. The data contain 450,000 to 700,000 distinct CDR3 sequences, 25% to 30% of them singletons. The specimen was PBMCs, collected before TCRalphabeta/CD19-depleted stem cell transplant. The receptors were sampled from a boy under two years old with Wiskott-Aldrich syndrome, due to receive a stem cell transplant.

The V gene is TRBV20-1, the J gene TRBJ2-5, with 11 positions matching TRBD2. The trim removed 3 bases at V and 3 bases at J, leaving 6 bases unmatched. Germline CDR1 DFQATT, CDR2 SNEGSKA (reference sequence). This CDR3 comprises 15 residues. The CDR3 DNA sequence: TGCAGTGCTAGCGGTCTAGCGGGAGGTGAAGAGACCCAGTACTTC. Translated: CSASGLAGGEETQYF.

On this clonotype itself: The junction departs from the called germline gene at one end, perhaps through a read error. V usage is TRBV11-2 and J usage is TRBJ1-2; perhaps TRBD1 as D (6 bases). CDR1 and CDR2 (germline): SGHAT, FQNNGV. The CDR3 is 14 amino acids. The DNA for the CDR3 is TGTGCCAGCACCTTAGGGGGGCTCACCTATGGCTACACCTTC. Translated: CASTLGGLTYGYTF.

This clonotype was seen a handful of times. The chain couples TRBV5-1 to TRBJ2-5; TRBD1 agrees at 10 bases. The CDR3 totals 16 residues. J lost 4 bases, V lost 1 base, and 7 bases had no gene match. Germline V lookup: CDR1 SGHRS, CDR2 YFSETQ. The CDR3 DNA is TGCGCCAGCAGCTTGACCGGGACAGGGGCTCTAGAGACCCAGTACTTC. Encoded protein: CASSLTGTGALETQYF.

The sample holds many counts of this clonotype. The rearrangement joins TRBV5-1 to TRBJ1-2, with 7 positions matching TRBD1. Per the germline V gene, CDR1 is SGHRS and CDR2 is YFSETQ. Trimming removed 4 bases from V and 2 bases from J; junction bases left unmatched: 2. The CDR3 length is 13 residues. The CDR3 here is CASSGTVNYGYTF. The CDR3 DNA is TGCGCCAGCAGCGGGACAGTCAACTATGGCTACACCTTC.

The chain couples TRBV12-3 or TRBV12-4 to TRBJ1-5; 8 bases match TRBD1. The CDR3 runs to 14 residues. The V segment lost 6 bases and the J segment 4 bases; nucleotides outside the gene matches: 5. The CDR3 loop reads CASSRQGYNQPQHF. The DNA of the CDR3 is TGTGCCAGCAGCAGACAGGGGTATAATCAGCCCCAGCATTTT.

The CDR3, as DNA: TGTGCCAGCAGCCTAGGTATTGGCAAAAACATTCAGTACTTC. Translated, it gives CASSLGIGKNIQYF. This chain uses TRBV4-2 with TRBJ2-4; D not resolved. Trimming removed 4 bases from V and 3 bases from J, with 10 bases in between. The germline CDR1 and CDR2 sequences are LGHNA and YNFKEQ. The CDR3 runs 14 residues.

The chain has TRBV4-2 and TRBJ2-2, with TRBD2 as a possible D gene (5 bases). Germline V gives CDR1 LGHNA, CDR2 YNFKEQ. The CDR3 sequence is 16 residues long. The V gene lost 4 bases and the J gene lost 0 bases, with 12 bases spanning the gap. Here the CDR3 reads CASSLGLTTNTGELFF. CDR3 sequence (DNA): TGTGCCAGCAGCCTGGGCCTGACTACGAACACCGGGGAGCTGTTTTTT.

A few counts support this clonotype. The chain is built from TRBV20-1 and TRBJ1-1; TRBD1 might be the D (5 bases). V gave up 3 bases and J gave up 2 bases, with 10 bases separating them. Germline V gene lookup returns CDR1 DFQATT and CDR2 SNEGSKA (reference sequence). This CDR3 contains 13 residues. The CDR3 protein is CSASVQGNTEAFF. In DNA form, the CDR3 reads TGCAGTGCTAGTGTCCAGGGTAACACTGAAGCTTTCTTT.

V gene TRBV10-2 combines with J gene TRBJ2-7; D unclear. Between the trimmed V and J ends, which lost 1 base and 7 bases, there was a span of 8 bases. The CDR3 length is 12 residues. Germline loops: CDR1 WSHSY, CDR2 SAAADI. The CDR3 region is CASSEYLREQYF. CDR3 bases: TGCGCCAGCAGTGAGTACCTCCGAGAGCAGTACTTC.

This chain links TRBV25-1 with TRBJ2-3; a possible D gene is TRBD1 (6 bases). The CDR3 spans 15 residues. The germline V gene encodes CDR1 MGHDK and CDR2 SYGVNS. Deletions cut 3 bases from V and 0 bases from J, with 10 bases between. CDR3 sequence: CASSDPGTSTDTQYF. CDR3 DNA sequence: TGTGCCAGCAGTGACCCCGGGACAAGCACAGATACGCAGTATTTT.

This clonotype was seen many times. The chain combines TRBV9 with TRBJ2-1, with unresolved D. The V end lost 5 bases, the J end lost 2 bases, and 5 bases lay between the germline ends. CDR1 SGDLS and CDR2 YYNGEE come from the germline V gene. The CDR3 totals 12 residues. The CDR3 is CASSRTYNEQFF. DNA of the CDR3: TGTGCCAGCAGTCGGACCTACAATGAGCAGTTCTTC.

V gene TRBV6-5 combines with J gene TRBJ2-2, with D perhaps given as TRBD1 or TRBD2 (5 bases each). Germline V lookup: CDR1 MNHEY, CDR2 SVGAGI. Deletions cut 1 base from V and 6 bases from J, with 12 bases between. This CDR3 is built from 15 residues. CDR3 nucleotide sequence: TGTGCCAGCAGTTACTTGGGGGTGGGCCCCGGGGAGCTGTTTTTT. Residues: CASSYLGVGPGELFF.

In DNA, the CDR3 is TGCGCCAGCAGCGTGGGGACACTGACCTACGAGCAGTACTTC. As protein: CASSVGTLTYEQYF. The rearrangement uses TRBV5-1 and TRBJ2-7; tentative D call: TRBD1 (6 bases). Germline V gives CDR1 SGHRS, CDR2 YFSETQ. This CDR3 contains 14 residues. The germline V and J ends were trimmed by 4 bases and 2 bases, with 13 bases remaining between them.

The rearrangement links TRBV5-1 to TRBJ2-1; 10 bases agree with TRBD1. Germline V CDR1 and CDR2: SGHRS, YFSETQ. The CDR3 consists of 15 residues. With V trimmed by 6 bases and J by 2 bases, 5 bases remained unmatched. The CDR3 nucleotides read TGCGCCAGCACGGAGGGACAGGGGACCTACAATGAGCAGTTCTTC. It is translated as CASTEGQGTYNEQFF.

The CDR3: CASRPQGNTIYF. As DNA, the CDR3 is TGTGCCAGCAGACCTCAGGGAAACACCATATATTTT. The chain couples TRBV12-3 or TRBV12-4 to TRBJ1-3, with D unclear. Between the trimmed V and J ends, which lost 6 bases and 4 bases, there was a span of 7 bases. The CDR3 has 12 residues.

The chain employs TRBV7-8 and TRBJ2-2, with TRBD2 identical over 8 bases. The junction had 4 bases not matched to a gene; V was cut back by 0 bases and J by 4 bases. CDR3 length: 16 residues. CDR1 is SGHVS and CDR2 is FQNEAQ in the germline V gene. The CDR3 DNA reads TGTGCCAGCAGCTTAGCCCCAGCGGGAGCCACCGGGGAGCTGTTTTTT. It is translated as CASSLAPAGATGELFF.

This clonotype was counted between two and nine times. The genes are TRBV5-1 and TRBJ2-1; possibly TRBD2 for D (6 bases). This CDR3 region has 12 residues. V lost 3 bases to trimming and J lost 10 bases, with 11 bases between them. CDR1 is SGHRS, CDR2 YFSETQ, per germline. CDR3 sequence reads: CASSYAAGEQFF. CDR3 bases: TGCGCCAGCAGCTACGCGGCGGGAGAGCAGTTCTTC. The whole variable domain, remainder taken from reference TRBV5-1 and TRBJ2-1, is KAGVTQTPRYLIKTRGQQVTLSCSPISGHRSVSWYQQTPGQGLQFLFEYFSETQRNKGNFPGRFSGRQFSNSRSEMNVSTLELGDSALYLCASSYAAGEQFFGPGTRLTVL.

The chain has TRBV11-2 and TRBJ1-6; 9 bases line up with TRBD1. Looked up from germline, CDR1 is SGHAT and CDR2 is FQNNGV. This CDR3 contains 15 residues. V was clipped by 3 bases and J by 11 bases; unmatched bases: 8. Here the CDR3 reads CASSLIQGAQAPLHF. CDR3 in DNA: TGTGCCAGCAGCTTGATACAGGGGGCCCAGGCACCCCTCCACTTT.

This chain joins TRBV20-1 and TRBJ1-1, with D unresolved. CDR1 DFQATT and CDR2 SNEGSKA come from the germline V gene (reference sequence). The length of the CDR3 is 12 residues. V shed 2 bases and J shed 11 bases, with 15 bases lying between them. CDR3 coding DNA: TGCAGTGCTAGAAAGTCCGGGGAGGGCGCTTTCTTT. Its protein product is CSARKSGEGAFF.

The J gene is TRBJ1-3, the V gene TRBV21-1. TRBV21-1 counts as a pseudogene. This CDR3 contains 14 residues. The CDR3: CASSKGYSGNTIYF. The CDR3 DNA reads as TGTGCCAGCAGCAAGGGGTACTCTGGAAACACCATATATTTT.

On this clonotype: One junction end disagrees with the germline gene, perhaps due to a read error. This chain uses TRBV12-3 or TRBV12-4 with TRBJ2-5; 14 bases are a match to TRBD2. This CDR3 spans 16 amino acids. CDR3 in DNA: TGTGCCAGCAGCGAAGGGACTAGCGGGAGCGAAGAGATCCAGTACTTC. Its protein product is CASSEGTSGSEEIQYF.